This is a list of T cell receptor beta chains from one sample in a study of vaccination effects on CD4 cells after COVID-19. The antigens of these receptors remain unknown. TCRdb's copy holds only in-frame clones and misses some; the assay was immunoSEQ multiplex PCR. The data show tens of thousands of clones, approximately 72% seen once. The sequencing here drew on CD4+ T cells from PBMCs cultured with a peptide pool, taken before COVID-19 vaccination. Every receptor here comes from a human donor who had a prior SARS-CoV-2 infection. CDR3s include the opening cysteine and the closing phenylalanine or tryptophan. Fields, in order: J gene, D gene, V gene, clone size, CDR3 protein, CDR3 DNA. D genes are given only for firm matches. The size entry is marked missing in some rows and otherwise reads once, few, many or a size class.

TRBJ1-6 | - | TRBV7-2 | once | CASSVTGLSPLHF | TGTGCCAGCAGCGTCACAGGGTTGTCACCCCTCCACTTT
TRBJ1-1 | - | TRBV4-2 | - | CASSRHKEGGTEAFF | TGTGCCAGCAGCCGGCACAAAGAAGGGGGCACTGAAGCTTTCTTT
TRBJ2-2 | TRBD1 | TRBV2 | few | CASSEDGTGGTGELFF | TGTGCCAGCAGTGAAGATGGGACAGGGGGCACCGGGGAGCTGTTTTTT
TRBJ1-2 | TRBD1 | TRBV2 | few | CASTPRGQGLSNTF | TGTGCCAGCACCCCTCGGGGACAGGGGTTATCAAACACCTTC
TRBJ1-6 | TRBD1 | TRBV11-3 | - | CASSLTGVNSPLHF | TGTGCCAGCAGCCTCACAGGGGTAAATTCACCCCTCCACTTT
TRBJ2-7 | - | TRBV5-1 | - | CASSPRQRPSYEQYF | TGCGCCAGCAGCCCCCGACAGCGCCCGTCCTACGAGCAGTACTTC
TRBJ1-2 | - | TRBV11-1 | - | CASSLLGPTDYGYTF | TGTGCCAGCAGCTTATTGGGACCGACGGACTATGGCTACACCTTC
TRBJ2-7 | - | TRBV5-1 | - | CASSLVGQGRYEQYF | TGCGCCAGCAGCTTGGTAGGGCAGGGGAGATACGAGCAGTACTTC
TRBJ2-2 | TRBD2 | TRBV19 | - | CASSMGGEGTGELFF | TGTGCCAGTAGTATGGGGGGGGAAGGCACCGGGGAGCTGTTTTTT
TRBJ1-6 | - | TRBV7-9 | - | CASSLAIKSPLHF | TGTGCCAGCAGCTTAGCAATCAAATCACCCCTCCACTTT
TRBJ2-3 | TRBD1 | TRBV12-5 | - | CASGLFLPLIGQGVTDTQYF | TGTGCTAGTGGTTTGTTCTTGCCTCTTATCGGACAGGGAGTCACAGATACGCAGTATTTT
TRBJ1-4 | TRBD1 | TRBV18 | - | CASSRPGQGVNEKLFF | TGTGCCAGCTCACGCCCCGGACAGGGAGTTAATGAAAAACTGTTTTTT
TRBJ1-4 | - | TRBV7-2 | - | CASSFMGGGEKLFF | TGTGCCAGCAGCTTCATGGGTGGCGGTGAAAAACTGTTTTTT
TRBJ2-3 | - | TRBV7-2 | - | CASSLPPGRASPDTQYF | TGTGCCAGCAGCCTTCCCCCCGGACGCGCCTCGCCAGATACGCAGTATTTT
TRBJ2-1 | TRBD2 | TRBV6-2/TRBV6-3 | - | CASSYSRGLPIYNEQFF | TGTGCCAGCAGTTACTCGAGGGGACTACCTATCTACAATGAGCAGTTCTTC
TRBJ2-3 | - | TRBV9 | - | CASSIGFADTQYF | TGTGCCAGCAGCATCGGGTTTGCAGATACGCAGTATTTT
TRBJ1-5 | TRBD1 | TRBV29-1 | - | CSAGQGADQPQHF | TGCAGCGCCGGACAGGGGGCTGATCAGCCCCAGCATTTT
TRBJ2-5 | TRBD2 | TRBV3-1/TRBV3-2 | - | CASSPGLAGQETQYF | TGTGCCAGCAGCCCAGGACTAGCGGGACAAGAGACCCAGTACTTC
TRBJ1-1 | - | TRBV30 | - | CAGGRGGEAFF | TGTGCCGGAGGCCGAGGAGGTGAAGCTTTCTTT
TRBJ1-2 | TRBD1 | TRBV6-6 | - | CASRTGGTEDNYGYTF | TGTGCCAGCAGAACGGGAGGGACAGAAGATAACTATGGCTACACCTTC
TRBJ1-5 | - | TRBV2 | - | CASSEWGGQPQHF | TGTGCCAGCAGTGAATGGGGAGGACAGCCCCAGCATTTT
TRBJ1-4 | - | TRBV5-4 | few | CASSLGGGMANEKLFF | TGTGCCAGCAGCTTGGGGGGGGGCATGGCTAATGAAAAACTGTTTTTT
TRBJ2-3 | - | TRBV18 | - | CASSPLAATDTQYF | TGTGCCAGCTCACCACTAGCGGCCACAGATACGCAGTATTTT
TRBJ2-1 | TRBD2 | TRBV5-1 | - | CASSLLGGSSYNEQFF | TGCGCCAGCAGCTTACTGGGAGGGAGCTCCTACAATGAGCAGTTCTTC
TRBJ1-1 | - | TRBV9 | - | CASSVQVGAEAFF | TGTGCCAGCAGCGTCCAGGTAGGGGCAGAAGCTTTCTTT
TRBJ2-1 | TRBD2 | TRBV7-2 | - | CASRKIAGVYNEQFF | TGTGCCAGCAGAAAAATAGCGGGAGTGTACAATGAGCAGTTCTTC
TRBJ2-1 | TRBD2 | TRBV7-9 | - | CASSLALAGAYNEQFF | TGTGCCAGCAGCTTAGCCCTAGCGGGAGCGTACAATGAGCAGTTCTTC
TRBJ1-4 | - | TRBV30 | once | CAWSVFGGTNEKLFF | TGTGCCTGGAGTGTTTTTGGGGGGACTAATGAAAAACTGTTTTTT
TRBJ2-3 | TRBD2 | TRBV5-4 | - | CASSFGGRSSGADTQYF | TGTGCCAGCAGCTTTGGAGGGCGGTCTAGCGGGGCAGATACGCAGTATTTT
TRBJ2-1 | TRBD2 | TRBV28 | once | CASSRTSGLNEQFF | TGTGCCAGCAGTCGGACTAGCGGACTCAATGAGCAGTTCTTC
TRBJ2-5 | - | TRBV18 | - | CASSPQTGQQETQYF | TGTGCCAGCTCACCCCAAACGGGACAACAAGAGACCCAGTACTTC